These T cell receptor beta chains were read from a single sample in a study of Graves' ophthalmopathy and Graves' hyperthyroidism. A single record per CDR3 protein comes from TCRdb applying MiXCR to the multiplex PCR reads. This sample has about 700,000 distinct CDR3 sequences, with around 40% found just once. The material sequenced was peripheral blood. The receptors were sampled from an adult man with Graves' ophthalmopathy. Each CDR3 is given with its conserved first and last residue. D genes are given only for firm matches. Some rows have no size entry. The others give once, few or many, or a class for an expanded clone.

TRBD1	TRBV19	few	TRBJ1-5	CASSRMGGTDQPQHF	TGTGCCAGTAGTAGAATGGGGGGGACAGATCAGCCCCAGCATTTT
NA	TRBV10-1	many	TRBJ2-7	CASSERRGPYEQYF	TGCGCCAGCAGTGAGCGTAGGGGACCCTACGAGCAGTACTTC
TRBD1	TRBV12-3/TRBV12-4	NA	TRBJ2-5	CASGHNTGGVSRETQYF	TGTGCTAGTGGTCATAATACAGGGGGCGTATCTCGGGAGACCCAGTACTTC
TRBD1	TRBV7-9	few	TRBJ2-5	CASSPLAGQGFGTQYF	TGTGCCAGCAGCCCGTTAGCGGGACAGGGGTTTGGGACCCAGTACTTC
NA	TRBV5-6	NA	TRBJ2-7	CASSVFGAVSYEQYF	TGTGCCAGCAGTGTATTCGGGGCGGTCTCCTACGAGCAGTACTTC
NA	TRBV29-1	many	TRBJ1-4	CSVGQNEKLFF	TGCAGCGTAGGACAGAACGAAAAACTGTTTTTT
TRBD1	TRBV7-9	many	TRBJ1-2	CASSFLGQGGDYTF	TGTGCCAGCAGCTTCCTGGGACAGGGCGGAGACTACACCTTC
TRBD1	TRBV29-1	NA	TRBJ2-7	CSADPGQGVASEQYF	TGCAGCGCAGACCCGGGACAGGGGGTGGCGAGTGAGCAGTACTTC
NA	TRBV7-6	once	TRBJ1-1	CARGFCLRTNGNEAFF	TGTGCTAGGGGTTTCTGCTTGAGGACAAATGGAAATGAAGCTTTCTTT
NA	TRBV19	many	TRBJ1-1	CASSADGLSLSTEAFF	TGTGCCAGTTCGGCAGACGGCCTGTCGTTGAGCACTGAAGCTTTCTTT
NA	TRBV20-1	NA	TRBJ2-7	CSASKDSSYEQYF	TGCAGTGCTTCAAAGGACAGCTCCTACGAGCAGTACTTC
NA	TRBV20-1	NA	TRBJ1-5	CSALWANGQPQHF	TGCAGTGCGCTGTGGGCTAATGGTCAGCCCCAGCATTTT
NA	TRBV10-3	NA	TRBJ2-7	CAMTWTSEQYF	TGTGCCATGACATGGACTTCCGAGCAGTACTTC
TRBD1	TRBV24-1	NA	TRBJ1-5	CATSDPGTVWNQPQHF	TGTGCCACCAGTGACCCAGGGACAGTATGGAATCAGCCCCAGCATTTT
NA	TRBV20-1	NA	TRBJ2-7	CSARDQKVIVGQYF	TGCAGTGCTAGAGATCAAAAGGTCATAGTCGGGCAGTACTTC
TRBD1	TRBV2	many	TRBJ1-4	CASSVGGTGYEKLFF	TGTGCCAGCAGTGTGGGCGGGACAGGGTACGAAAAACTGTTTTTT
NA	TRBV5-6	few	TRBJ1-1	CASIPPQNTEAFF	TGTGCCAGCATTCCTCCCCAGAACACTGAAGCTTTCTTT
NA	TRBV7-6	many	TRBJ1-5	CASSFDYSQPQHF	TGTGCCAGCAGCTTCGACTATTCCCAGCCCCAGCATTTT
NA	TRBV20-1	NA	TRBJ2-2	CSASVRGRSTGELFF	TGCAGTGCTAGTGTCCGCGGCCGGAGCACCGGGGAGCTGTTTTTT
NA	TRBV7-9	NA	TRBJ1-2	CASRRGGFGYTF	TGTGCCAGCAGGCGGGGGGGGTTTGGCTACACCTTC
TRBD1	TRBV20-1	many	TRBJ1-4	CSADAGGRFF	TGCAGTGCAGACGCAGGGGGTCGGTTTTTT
NA	TRBV29-1	many	TRBJ1-2	CSVDVGRGGYTF	TGCAGCGTTGATGTGGGTAGGGGTGGCTACACCTTC
TRBD1	TRBV7-2	NA	TRBJ1-4	CASSPGTDGREKLFF	TGTGCCAGCAGCCCTGGGACAGATGGGAGAGAAAAACTGTTTTTT
TRBD2	TRBV9	many	TRBJ2-5	CASSVGLAGRETQYF	TGTGCCAGCAGCGTAGGACTAGCGGGGCGAGAGACCCAGTACTTC
NA	TRBV29-1	many	TRBJ2-5	CSVVGEGRGETQYF	TGCAGCGTGGTTGGTGAGGGGCGCGGGGAGACCCAGTACTTC
TRBD1	TRBV6-5	many	TRBJ1-2	CASSQRDRKSYGYTF	TGTGCCAGCAGCCAACGGGACAGGAAGAGCTATGGCTACACCTTC
NA	TRBV7-2	few	TRBJ2-7	CASSPLPGFYEQYF	TGTGCCAGCAGCCCGCTCCCCGGATTCTACGAGCAGTACTTC
TRBD1	TRBV20-1	NA	TRBJ1-5	CSARPPGTGGNQPQHF	TGCAGTGCTAGACCTCCCGGGACAGGGGGCAATCAGCCCCAGCATTTT
TRBD1	TRBV29-1	many	TRBJ2-7	CSVLTGGGYEQYF	TGCAGCGTTCTCACAGGGGGTGGCTACGAGCAGTACTTC
NA	TRBV10-3	many	TRBJ1-5	CAAKAGSNQPQHF	TGTGCCGCGAAGGCAGGGAGCAATCAGCCCCAGCATTTT
NA	TRBV5-1	NA	TRBJ1-6	CASSLGTSRSPLHF	TGCGCCAGCAGCTTGGGGACTTCTCGATCACCCCTCCACTTT
NA	TRBV20-1	NA	TRBJ1-2	CSAGTHNYGYTF	TGCAGTGCTGGGACACATAACTATGGCTACACCTTC
NA	TRBV20-1	many	TRBJ2-5	CSARFRETQYF	TGCAGTGCTAGGTTTAGAGAGACCCAGTACTTC
TRBD1	TRBV10-3	many	TRBJ1-6	CAISERGGTGTSPLHF	TGTGCCATCAGTGAACGAGGGGGGACAGGCACCTCACCCCTCCACTTT
NA	TRBV10-3	once	TRBJ2-5	CAISETGGQETQYF	TGTGCCATCAGCGAGACAGGCGGCCAAGAGACCCAGTACTTC
TRBD2	TRBV2	few	TRBJ2-7	CASQDPGLAHEQYF	TGTGCCAGCCAAGATCCCGGACTAGCCCACGAGCAGTACTTC
NA	TRBV10-3	NA	TRBJ1-3	CAISESGWGHGYTIYF	TGTGCCATCAGTGAGTCGGGATGGGGTCATGGCTACACCATATATTTT
TRBD2	TRBV11-2	once	TRBJ2-7	CASSLEAGELYEQYF	TGTGCCAGCAGCTTAGAAGCGGGAGAGCTCTACGAGCAGTACTTC
TRBD1	TRBV7-9	many	TRBJ1-2	CASSLALGQSYYGYTF	TGTGCCAGCAGCTTAGCTCTGGGACAGTCGTACTATGGCTACACCTTC